The present entry profiles one T cell receptor beta chain with its context. What it recognizes is unknown. J gave up 3 bases and V 1 base, and 6 bases lay outside the gene matches. The CDR3 is 15 amino acids. Germline V gene lookup returns CDR1 MGHRA and CDR2 YSYEKL. This sample was included in a study of CD8+ T cells in alopecia areata. Collected material from alopecia areata patients comprised lesional scalp punch biopsies and peripheral blood. Starting from PBMCs, sorting isolated CD4+ and CD8+ T cells. RNA extraction and reverse transcription yielded cDNA as sequencing template. Only in-frame clones appear in the TCRdb table, and some are missing; sequencing was by immunoSEQ multiplex PCR. The data contain fewer than 90,000 clones, about 51% of them singletons. Study conclusions and caveats: Affected lesional scalp, above all in alopecia totalis/universalis, was more clonal than normal scalp. Among the cells sequenced in scalp samples are also the resident alphabeta T cells of normal skin.

This receptor was identified in a human donor with alopecia areata. Sequenced: NKG2D-high CD8+ T cells sorted from blood. The rearrangement links TRBV4-1 to TRBJ2-7; 7 bases line up with TRBD1. CDR3 bases: TGCGCCAGCAGCCAAGTGGAAGGGGGCCACTACGAGCAGTACTTC. Its translation is CASSQVEGGHYEQYF.